These 3 T cell receptor beta chains were sequenced from one sample in a study of cytomegalovirus exposure and HLA in healthy donors. PCR employed 60 Vbeta and 13 Jbeta primers. Only in-frame clones appear in the TCRdb table, and some are missing; sequencing was by immunoSEQ multiplex PCR. The sample yields over 120,000 clones, 77% seen once. What was sequenced was PBMCs. All receptors derive from a male donor in good health and CMV-seronegative.

V and J are TRBV7-6 and TRBJ1-5; no reliable D call. CDR1 and CDR2 (germline): SGHVS, FNYEAQ. Trimming pared 7 bases from V and 6 bases from J, leaving 25 bases between. There are 17 residues in the CDR3. The CDR3 region is CASTPWRADMVRQPQHF. The CDR3, as DNA: TGTGCCAGCACCCCGTGGAGGGCAGATATGGTTCGTCAGCCCCAGCATTTT.

This chain joins TRBV5-1 and TRBJ1-2, with TRBD1 matching over 10 bases. V shed 4 bases, J shed 4 bases, and the junction held 10 bases outside the gene matches. The CDR3 is 16 residues long. CDR1 and CDR2 from the germline V gene are SGHRS and YFSETQ. CDR3 amino acids: CASSPLPGQGPYGYTF. The CDR3 nucleotides read TGCGCCAGCAGCCCGCTCCCGGGACAGGGGCCCTATGGCTACACCTTC.

The chain joins TRBV7-6 to TRBJ1-3; TRBD1 aligns across 8 bases. V was pared by 0 bases and J by 8 bases, with 3 bases of the junction left unmatched. Germline assignment: CDR1 SGHVS and CDR2 FNYEAQ. CDR3 length equals 14 residues. DNA of the CDR3: TGTGCCAGCAGCTTAGCCACAGGGGGTGACACCATATATTTT. This encodes CASSLATGGDTIYF. Full variable domain (rest looked up from reference TRBV7-6 and TRBJ1-3): GAGVSQSPRYKVTKRGQDVALRCDPISGHVSLYWYRQALGQGPEFLTYFNYEAQQDKSGLPNDRFSAERPEGSISTLTIQRTEQRDSAMYRCASSLATGGDTIYFGEGSWLTVV.